The sequence of this TCR beta chain was determined in a study of CD8 T cells in Susac syndrome. The CDR3 has 16 residues. V lost 2 bases and J lost 5, with 21 bases in between. The germline V gene has CDR1 DFQATT and CDR2 SNEGSKA (reference sequence). Random-hexamer reverse transcription was applied to roughly 0.45 to 1 ug RNA. TCRdb reanalysed the immunoSEQ multiplex PCR reads using MiXCR and keeps one entry per CDR3 protein. Among some 110,000 distinct CDR3 sequences listed, 93% were seen once. The clonotype comes from a human donor with multiple sclerosis. The sequencing sample was made of CD4+ T cells from PBMCs. This rearrangement joins TRBV20-1 to TRBJ1-2; D is perhaps TRBD1 (5 bases). CDR3 DNA: TGCAGTGCTAGATCTGGGGGGAGTGACCTCAGGTATGGCTACACCTTC. Its protein is CSARSGGSDLRYGYTF.